The 20 T cell receptor beta chains below all came from one sample that was sequenced in a study of lymphopenia after photon versus proton radiotherapy. Repertoires were generated with immunoSEQ multiplex PCR, while TCRdb's copy carries only in-frame clones and drops some. Altogether around 28,000 clones are present, 81% being singletons, with the ten largest covering around a third. Here the sequenced sample was peripheral blood, taken from a patient treated with photon-based radiotherapy. The receptors derive from a man over 45 with gastric cancer.

The chain has TRBV5-1 and TRBJ2-3, with 8 bases aligning to TRBD1. CDR3 length: 16 amino acids. Germline assignment: CDR1 SGHRS and CDR2 YFSETQ. The J segment lost 5 bases and the V segment lost 3 bases, leaving 11 bases of the junction unmatched. DNA for the CDR3: TGCGCCAGCAGCTGGGGGCACAACAGGGGGATAGATACGCAGTATTTT. This gives the protein CASSWGHNRGIDTQYF.

The chain joins TRBV19 to TRBJ1-1; the match to TRBD1 covers 7 bases. V lost 4 bases to trimming and J lost 4 bases; unmatched junction nucleotides: 6. CDR1 and CDR2 from the germline V gene are LNHDA and SQIVND (reference sequence). CDR3 length: 14 residues. The CDR3 DNA follows: TGTGCCAGTAGTAACTACAGGGGAAGCACTGAAGCTTTCTTT. This translates into CASSNYRGSTEAFF.

Turning to this clone: The same CDR3 arises from other DNA sequences in this sample as well. The V and J genes are TRBV6-6 and TRBJ1-5, with D perhaps TRBD1 (6 bases). The CDR3 sequence is 15 residues long. Trimming removed 5 bases from V and 4 bases from J, with 15 bases in between. Germline assignment: CDR1 MNHNY and CDR2 SVGAGI (reference sequence). CDR3 nucleotides: TGTGCCAGCAGTCCCGGGGGCCGGATAAATCAGCCCCAGCATTTT. Amino acid sequence: CASSPGGRINQPQHF.

The chain uses TRBV7-3 and TRBJ2-5; D uncertain. Germline V gives CDR1 SGHTA, CDR2 FQGTGA. The CDR3 has 13 amino acids. V gave up 5 bases and J gave up 4 bases, with 11 bases separating them. CDR3: CASSPRIRETQYF. The CDR3, as DNA: TGTGCCAGCAGCCCGAGAATACGAGAGACCCAGTACTTC. Using reference TRBV7-3 and TRBJ2-5 for the parts outside the CDR3, the full variable domain is GAGVSQTPSNKVTEKGKYVELRCDPISGHTALYWYRQSLGQGPEFLIYFQGTGAADDSGLPNDRFFAVRPEGSVSTLKIQRTERGDSAVYLCASSPRIRETQYFGPGTRLLVL.

J is TRBJ2-2 and V is TRBV27; no definite D call. The ends were cut back, 2 bases at V and 5 bases at J, with 3 bases in the middle. Germline lookup yields CDR1 MNHEY and CDR2 SMNVEV (reference sequence). The CDR3 is made up of 12 amino acids. CDR3: CASSLGTGELFF. The CDR3 DNA is TGTGCCAGCAGTTTAGGGACCGGGGAGCTGTTTTTT.

V is TRBV5-1 and J is TRBJ1-2; 7 bases are a match to TRBD1. Germline V gene lookup returns CDR1 SGHRS and CDR2 YFSETQ. With V trimmed by 3 bases and J by 3 bases, 2 bases remained unmatched. This CDR3 has 13 amino acids. The CDR3 reads CASSSGTDYGYTF. The CDR3 bases are TGCGCCAGCAGCTCCGGGACAGACTATGGCTACACCTTC.

The chain links TRBV19 to TRBJ1-6, with TRBD1 as a possible D gene (6 bases). Germline CDR1 reads LNHDA; CDR2 reads SQIVND (reference sequence). V was trimmed by 1 base and J by 1 base, leaving 11 bases between them. The length of the CDR3 is 17 residues. In nucleotides, the CDR3 is TGTGCCAGTAGTATAGCTCGAGGACAGTCCTATAATTCACCCCTCCACTTT. Its protein product is CASSIARGQSYNSPLHF.

V and J are TRBV11-3 and TRBJ1-1, with D unresolved. CDR3 length equals 13 residues. The V end was cut by 3 bases, the J end by 0 bases, with 5 bases between. The germline CDR1 and CDR2 sequences are SGHNT and YENEEA. In nucleotides, the CDR3 is TGTGCCAGCAGCTTTTCCATGAACACTGAAGCTTTCTTT. Its translation: CASSFSMNTEAFF.

This clone has just a few counts. The chain joins TRBV19 to TRBJ1-5; D gene ambiguous. The CDR3 has 14 amino acids. CDR1 and CDR2 from the germline V gene are LNHDA and SQIVND (reference sequence). Trimming cost V 10 bases and J 4 bases, with 17 bases left between them. Here the CDR3 DNA reads TGTGCCATCGATAGCGGCGGTAAAAATCAGCCCCAGCATTTT. This encodes CAIDSGGKNQPQHF.

The J gene is TRBJ2-3, the V gene TRBV7-2; no clear D gene. The CDR3 is 12 residues long. V was pared by 4 bases and J by 6 bases, with 8 bases between. Germline values: CDR1 SGHTA, CDR2 FQGNSA. CDR3 loop: CASSSHSDTQYF. The CDR3 DNA reads TGTGCCAGCAGCTCACATTCGGATACGCAGTATTTT.

This clone came up once. The rearrangement uses TRBV5-1 and TRBJ2-7, with 7 bases matching TRBD1. The CDR3 totals 14 residues. V lost 4 bases to trimming and J lost 3 bases; unmatched junction nucleotides: 7. CDR1 is SGHRS, CDR2 YFSETQ, per germline. The chain's CDR3 is CASSKRQGNYEQYF. The CDR3 DNA reads as TGCGCCAGCAGCAAACGACAGGGTAACTACGAGCAGTACTTC.

V usage is TRBV19 and J usage is TRBJ1-1; 8 positions agree with TRBD1. The germline V gene encodes CDR1 LNHDA and CDR2 SQIVND (reference sequence). This CDR3 region has 14 residues. V gave up 3 bases and J gave up 7 bases; unmatched junction bases: 7. The CDR3 loop is CASSILDRGGEAFF. The CDR3 DNA reads as TGTGCCAGTAGTATCTTAGACAGGGGAGGTGAAGCTTTCTTT.

This clone was recorded a few times. The chain is built from TRBV11-3 and TRBJ2-1; unclear D gene. V gave up 2 bases and J gave up 0 bases, with 11 bases separating them. CDR1 is SGHNT, CDR2 YENEEA, per germline. The CDR3 covers 16 residues. CDR3 nucleotide sequence: TGTGCCAGCAGCTTAATTGGCATCAGCTCCTACAATGAGCAGTTCTTC. It is translated as CASSLIGISSYNEQFF.

This chain links TRBV6-5 with TRBJ2-3, with a possible D match to TRBD2 (6 bases). The germline V and J ends were trimmed by 2 bases and 2 bases, with 8 bases remaining between them. Germline CDR1 is MNHEY and CDR2 is SVGAGI. CDR3 size: 14 residues. CDR3 sequence: CASSYAGNTDTQYF. DNA of the CDR3: TGTGCCAGCAGTTACGCGGGAAACACAGATACGCAGTATTTT.

This clone was picked up one time. The chain is built from TRBV19 and TRBJ2-7; TRBD2 aligns across 7 bases. The ends lost 8 bases at V and 4 bases at J; junction bases unmatched: 11. There are 14 residues in the CDR3. Germline V gene data show CDR1 as LNHDA and CDR2 as SQIVND (reference sequence). The CDR3 nucleotides are TGTGCCAGTGCTCATGGGAGGGAAGGGTACGAGCAGTACTTC. It translates to CASAHGREGYEQYF.

The chain has TRBV9 and TRBJ2-7; D possibly corresponds to TRBD2 (5 bases). V was clipped by 3 bases and J by 3 bases, with 10 bases between them. Germline CDR1 SGDLS, CDR2 YYNGEE. The CDR3 is made up of 13 amino acids. The CDR3 nucleotides read TGTGCCAGCAGCGGCGGGCCAAACTACGAGCAGTACTTC. Translated: CASSGGPNYEQYF.

The chain carries TRBV6-4 and TRBJ2-3; D unresolved. The V end was cut by 2 bases, the J end by 2 bases, with 11 bases between. This CDR3 comprises 15 residues. Germline CDR1 reads MRHNA; CDR2 reads SNTAGT. CDR3 in DNA: TGTGCCAGCAGTGACACCCTTTTTGACACAGATACGCAGTATTTT. It is translated as CASSDTLFDTDTQYF.

This clone was counted a few times. The chain has TRBV6-5 and TRBJ1-1; D is unresolved. V shed 0 bases and J shed 2 bases, with 4 bases lying between them. The germline CDR1 and CDR2 sequences are MNHEY and SVGAGI. CDR3 length equals 13 residues. The DNA of the CDR3 is TGTGCCAGCAGTTACTCCACTAACACTGAAGCTTTCTTT. Its translation: CASSYSTNTEAFF.

The V call is TRBV5-1, the J call TRBJ2-5, with D tentatively TRBD1 or TRBD2 (5 bases each). The CDR3 sequence is 16 residues long. The V end was cut by 3 bases, the J end by 2 bases, with 17 bases between. Germline V CDR1 and CDR2: SGHRS, YFSETQ. CDR3 in DNA: TGCGCCAGCAGCTCAGGGACGGGTACTCTTCAAGAGACCCAGTACTTC. It codes for CASSSGTGTLQETQYF. Together with reference TRBV5-1 and TRBJ2-5, the CDR3 gives the full variable domain: KAGVTQTPRYLIKTRGQQVTLSCSPISGHRSVSWYQQTPGQGLQFLFEYFSETQRNKGNFPGRFSGRQFSNSRSEMNVSTLELGDSALYLCASSSGTGTLQETQYFGPGTRLLVL.

This chain joins TRBV14 and TRBJ2-3, with no clear D. The germline V and J ends were trimmed by 2 bases and 4 bases, with 10 bases remaining between them. This CDR3 spans 14 amino acids. Germline-derived CDR1 and CDR2 are SGHDN and FVKESK. The chain's CDR3 is CASSQPPEADTQYF. CDR3 bases: TGTGCCAGCAGCCAACCCCCCGAGGCAGATACGCAGTATTTT.